The following is a T cell receptor (beta chain) sequence with its context. The record originates from a study of OX40 agonist ivuxolimab in advanced cancers. Study details: The dose-escalation cohort was roughly 83% male, with a mean age of 60 years, ranging about 23 to 79.

Profiled with immunoSEQ multiplex PCR; TCRdb holds only in-frame clones, not every one. The table includes under 50,000 clones, approximately 79% detected once. Germline V gene sequence: CDR1 MNHNY, CDR2 SVGAGI (reference sequence). This CDR3 has 13 amino acids. V shed 8 bases and J shed 0 bases, with 10 bases lying between them. The TCR was taken from an adult with an advanced solid tumor such as melanoma, head and neck, liver or kidney cancer. The sample consisted of CD4+ or CD8+ T cells sorted from blood, taken in a trial of the OX40 agonist ivuxolimab. V is TRBV6-6 and J is TRBJ1-1, with D uncertain. CDR3 protein: CASSSIVNTEAFF. CDR3 DNA: TGTGCCAGCTCGTCGATTGTGAACACTGAAGCTTTCTTT.